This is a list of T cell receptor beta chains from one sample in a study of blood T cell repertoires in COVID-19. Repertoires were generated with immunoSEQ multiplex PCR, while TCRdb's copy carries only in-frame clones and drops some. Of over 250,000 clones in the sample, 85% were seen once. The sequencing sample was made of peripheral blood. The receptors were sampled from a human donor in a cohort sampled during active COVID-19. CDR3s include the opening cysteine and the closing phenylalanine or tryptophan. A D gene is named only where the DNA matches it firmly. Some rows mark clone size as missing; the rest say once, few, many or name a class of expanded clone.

cdr3_nt: TGTGCCAGCAGTTTATTCGCGGAAAGCTCCTACGAGCAGTACTTC; cdr3_aa: CASSLFAESSYEQYF; v_call: TRBV27; clone_size: .; d_call: .; j_call: TRBJ2-7
cdr3_nt: TGTGCCAGCAGCACCCTCGGGCAGGGGACCACAGATACGCAGTATTTT; cdr3_aa: CASSTLGQGTTDTQYF; v_call: TRBV9; clone_size: .; d_call: .; j_call: TRBJ2-3
cdr3_nt: TGTGCCACCCGACAGATACTGAACACTGAAGCTTTCTTT; cdr3_aa: CATRQILNTEAFF; v_call: TRBV2; clone_size: .; d_call: .; j_call: TRBJ1-1
cdr3_nt: TGCGCCAGCAGCCGGGACACAGGTCCGGATCAGCCCCAGCATTTT; cdr3_aa: CASSRDTGPDQPQHF; v_call: TRBV4-3; clone_size: few; d_call: .; j_call: TRBJ1-5
cdr3_nt: TGCGCCAGCAGCCAGCGCCCCAATGAAAAACTGTTTTTT; cdr3_aa: CASSQRPNEKLFF; v_call: TRBV4-1; clone_size: .; d_call: .; j_call: TRBJ1-4
cdr3_nt: TGTGCCACGACTAGCGGGAGTAGGAATGAGCAGTTCTTC; cdr3_aa: CATTSGSRNEQFF; v_call: TRBV2; clone_size: .; d_call: TRBD2; j_call: TRBJ2-1
cdr3_nt: TGTGCCAGCAGCAAGGGACTGCTGAGGGGCTACACCTTC; cdr3_aa: CASSKGLLRGYTF; v_call: TRBV7-8; clone_size: few; d_call: .; j_call: TRBJ1-2
cdr3_nt: TGTGCCTGGAGAGAGGGGACAGGGTATGGCTACACCTTC; cdr3_aa: CAWREGTGYGYTF; v_call: TRBV30; clone_size: .; d_call: TRBD1; j_call: TRBJ1-2
cdr3_nt: TGTGCCAGCAGTTTGCGGGGGACCACAGATACGCAGTATTTT; cdr3_aa: CASSLRGTTDTQYF; v_call: TRBV28; clone_size: .; d_call: TRBD2; j_call: TRBJ2-3
cdr3_nt: TGTGCCAGCAGTCAGACAGGCCCTGGCTATACGCAGTATTTT; cdr3_aa: CASSQTGPGYTQYF; v_call: TRBV28; clone_size: .; d_call: .; j_call: TRBJ2-3
cdr3_nt: TGCGCCAGCAGCCAAGCCCCAGGGGCTGGAAACACCATATATTTT; cdr3_aa: CASSQAPGAGNTIYF; v_call: TRBV4-3; clone_size: .; d_call: .; j_call: TRBJ1-3
cdr3_nt: TGTGCCAGCAGCCCACAGGGTAGCACAGATACGCAGTATTTT; cdr3_aa: CASSPQGSTDTQYF; v_call: TRBV9; clone_size: .; d_call: .; j_call: TRBJ2-3
cdr3_nt: TGTGCCAGCTCACCACGGGGCGGGAGCGGAGATACGCAGTATTTT; cdr3_aa: CASSPRGGSGDTQYF; v_call: TRBV18; clone_size: .; d_call: TRBD2; j_call: TRBJ2-3
cdr3_nt: TGCAGTGCTAGTGTTACTAGCGGATTCACAGATACGCAGTATTTT; cdr3_aa: CSASVTSGFTDTQYF; v_call: TRBV20-1; clone_size: .; d_call: TRBD2; j_call: TRBJ2-3
cdr3_nt: TGTGCCAGCAGTGCGGTGGTTAAAAAGGGGAGCAATCAGCCCCAGCATTTT; cdr3_aa: CASSAVVKKGSNQPQHF; v_call: TRBV6-1; clone_size: .; d_call: .; j_call: TRBJ1-5
cdr3_nt: TGTGCCAGCAGTCCCGACAGGGCGACGGAGCGTGGCTACACCTTC; cdr3_aa: CASSPDRATERGYTF; v_call: TRBV6-6; clone_size: .; d_call: TRBD1; j_call: TRBJ1-2
cdr3_nt: TGTGCCAGCAGTTCGCGGGTCCCCACCTACGAGCAGTACTTC; cdr3_aa: CASSSRVPTYEQYF; v_call: TRBV28; clone_size: .; d_call: .; j_call: TRBJ2-7
cdr3_nt: TGTGCCAGCAGCTTCGGGGGGTATCAGCCCCAGCATTTT; cdr3_aa: CASSFGGYQPQHF; v_call: TRBV5-6; clone_size: .; d_call: .; j_call: TRBJ1-5
cdr3_nt: TGTGCCAGCAGCCTCCTATTAAACACTGAAGCTTTCTTT; cdr3_aa: CASSLLLNTEAFF; v_call: TRBV12-3/TRBV12-4; clone_size: few; d_call: .; j_call: TRBJ1-1
cdr3_nt: TGTGCCAGCAGCTTGCGGTGGCGGGAGGGCCGGGGTGAGACCCAGTACTTC; cdr3_aa: CASSLRWREGRGETQYF; v_call: TRBV5-4; clone_size: .; d_call: TRBD2; j_call: TRBJ2-5
cdr3_nt: TGTGCCAGCAGTGAAACGGGAGCCCCTATCAATGAGCAGTTCTTC; cdr3_aa: CASSETGAPINEQFF; v_call: TRBV6-4; clone_size: .; d_call: .; j_call: TRBJ2-1
cdr3_nt: TGTGCCAGCAGCCCGAGGGCCGGGAAATACGAGCAGTACTTC; cdr3_aa: CASSPRAGKYEQYF; v_call: TRBV7-9; clone_size: .; d_call: .; j_call: TRBJ2-7
cdr3_nt: TGTGCCAGCTCACGGCAGGGAGGGGCTCGTAACACTGAAGCTTTCTTT; cdr3_aa: CASSRQGGARNTEAFF; v_call: TRBV18; clone_size: .; d_call: .; j_call: TRBJ1-1